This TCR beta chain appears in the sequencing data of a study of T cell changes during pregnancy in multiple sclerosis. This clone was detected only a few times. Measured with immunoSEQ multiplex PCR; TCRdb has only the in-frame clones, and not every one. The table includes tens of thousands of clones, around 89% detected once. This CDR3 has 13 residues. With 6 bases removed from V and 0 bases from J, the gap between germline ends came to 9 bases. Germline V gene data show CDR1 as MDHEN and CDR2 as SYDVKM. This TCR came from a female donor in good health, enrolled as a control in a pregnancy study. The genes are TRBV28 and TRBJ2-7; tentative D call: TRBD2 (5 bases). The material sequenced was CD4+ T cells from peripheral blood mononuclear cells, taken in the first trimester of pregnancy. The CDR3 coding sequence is TGTGCCAGCAGGAGCGGAAGCTCCTACGAGCAGTACTTC. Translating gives CASRSGSSYEQYF.